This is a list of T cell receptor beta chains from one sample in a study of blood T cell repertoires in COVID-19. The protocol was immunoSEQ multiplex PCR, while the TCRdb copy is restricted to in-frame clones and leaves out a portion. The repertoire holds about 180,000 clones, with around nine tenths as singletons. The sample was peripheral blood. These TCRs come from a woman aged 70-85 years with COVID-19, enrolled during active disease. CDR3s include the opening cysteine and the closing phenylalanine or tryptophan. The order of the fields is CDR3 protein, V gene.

CASSQSGAGYNEQFF	TRBV7-3
CSVGGTGRVGGNTIYF	TRBV29-1
CASSPLDRAETQYF	TRBV18
CAWSPQGLPGNTIYF	TRBV30
CASSQSFQGPRGGQPQHF	TRBV23-1
CASSLGGNAEAFF	TRBV5-4
CATSDLGREFF	TRBV24-1
CASSSGLAVGEQFF	TRBV5-1
CASSPPGGRNSPLHF	TRBV11-2
CASSRTGGDGYTF	TRBV5-4
CASMAGTPNGYTF	TRBV28
CSVDARGLNTEAFF	TRBV29-1
CASSLDRGNSPLHF	TRBV5-1
CASSPPGPKRDTEAFF	TRBV13
CASSLGGGAVETQYF	TRBV7-2
CASSLTPSQGSTGANVLTF	TRBV7-3
CASSLEGQGEQYF	TRBV5-1
CASSYSGGRTYEQYF	TRBV19
CASGSRGGGATEAFF	TRBV7-9
CSAGPTNTEAFF	TRBV29-1
CASSRTGTGNYEQYF	TRBV11-2
CATSRDRYYEQYF	TRBV15
CASSPGILWGYTF	TRBV12-3/TRBV12-4
CASSTGPPSGNTIYF	TRBV27
CAWISRVNGYTF	TRBV30
CAISGSGTGYNEQFF	TRBV10-3
CASSPSSGGVGTEAFF	TRBV9
CASSTGQQNSPLHF	TRBV19
CAISHQGVNDVLTF	TRBV10-3
CASSDSSGGREFF	TRBV6-1
CASSQETGRSPRNTIYF	TRBV4-2
CASSGGTGPQPQHF	TRBV9
CASSRGQDTDTQYF	TRBV7-3
CASRLDRGDGYTF	TRBV12-3/TRBV12-4
CASSRTFSGNTEAFF	TRBV28
CAIRQQGENTEAFF	TRBV10-3
CASSYRDSPLHF	TRBV6-2/TRBV6-3
CASSFLSGNTEAFF	TRBV28
CASSSLLGGEQFF	TRBV11-2
CASGGQNYEQYF	TRBV12-5
CASSETGGVNTEAFF	TRBV5-1
CASSLKFRGNEQFF	TRBV28
CASSMTGQGSYEQYF	TRBV19
CASSRDRDSGGEKLFF	TRBV18
CASSEAEQGLVAQHF	TRBV2
CASSLLGADTQYF	TRBV28
CASRDRAMNTEAFF	TRBV6-5
CASSRTSGSYEQYF	TRBV4-1
CASSPGEYGYTF	TRBV12-3/TRBV12-4
CASTGVPANEQFF	TRBV12-3/TRBV12-4
CASSVGQGNTIYF	TRBV9
CSVGETGIGEQYF	TRBV29-1
CASSSGVSRVDPSAEAFF	TRBV7-9
CASSLTSGRSSYEQYF	TRBV5-1
CATMSGRTGELFF	TRBV24-1